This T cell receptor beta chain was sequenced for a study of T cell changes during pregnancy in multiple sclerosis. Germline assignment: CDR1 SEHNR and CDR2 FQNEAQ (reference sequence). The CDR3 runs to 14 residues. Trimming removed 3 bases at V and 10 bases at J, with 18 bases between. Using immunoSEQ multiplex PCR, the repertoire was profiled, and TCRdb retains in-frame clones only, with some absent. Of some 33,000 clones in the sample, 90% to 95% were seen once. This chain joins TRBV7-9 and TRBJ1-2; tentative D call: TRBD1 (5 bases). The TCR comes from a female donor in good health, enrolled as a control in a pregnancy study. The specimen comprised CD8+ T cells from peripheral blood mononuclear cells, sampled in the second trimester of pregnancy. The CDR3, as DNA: TGTGCCAGCAGCTTCTCGGGGGGGGGTGAGGACTACACCTTC. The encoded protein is CASSFSGGGEDYTF.